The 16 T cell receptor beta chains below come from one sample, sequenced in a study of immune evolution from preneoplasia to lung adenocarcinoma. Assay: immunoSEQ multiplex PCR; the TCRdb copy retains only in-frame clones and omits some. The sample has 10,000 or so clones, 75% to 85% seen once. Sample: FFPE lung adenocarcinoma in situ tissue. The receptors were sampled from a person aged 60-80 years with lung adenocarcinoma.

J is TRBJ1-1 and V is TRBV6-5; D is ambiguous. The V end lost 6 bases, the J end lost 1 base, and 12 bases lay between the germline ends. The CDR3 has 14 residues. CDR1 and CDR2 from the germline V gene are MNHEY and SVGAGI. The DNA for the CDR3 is TGTGCCAGCAGCTCTCGGGCGCGGAACACTGAAGCTTTCTTT. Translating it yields CASSSRARNTEAFF.

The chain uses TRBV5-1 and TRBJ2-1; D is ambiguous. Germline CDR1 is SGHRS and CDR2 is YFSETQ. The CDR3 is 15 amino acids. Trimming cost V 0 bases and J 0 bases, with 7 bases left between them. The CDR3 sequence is CASSLDFSSYNEQFF. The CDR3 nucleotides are TGCGCCAGCAGCTTGGACTTTAGCTCCTACAATGAGCAGTTCTTC.

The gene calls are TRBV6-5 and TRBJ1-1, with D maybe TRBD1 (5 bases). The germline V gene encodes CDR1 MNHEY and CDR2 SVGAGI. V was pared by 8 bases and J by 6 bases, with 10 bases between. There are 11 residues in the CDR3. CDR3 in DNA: TGTGCCAGCTCCCGGGGCGCTGAAGCTTTCTTT. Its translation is CASSRGAEAFF.

CDR3 DNA sequence: TGTGCCAGCAGTGAAAGACCAAGGGGCTTCCATAATTCACCCCTCCACTTT. This encodes CASSERPRGFHNSPLHF. This chain links TRBV6-1 with TRBJ1-6; TRBD1 is a possible D gene (5 bases). In germline, CDR1 is MNHNS, CDR2 SASEGT. The CDR3 length is 17 residues. V lost 2 bases to trimming and J lost 5 bases, with 16 bases between them.

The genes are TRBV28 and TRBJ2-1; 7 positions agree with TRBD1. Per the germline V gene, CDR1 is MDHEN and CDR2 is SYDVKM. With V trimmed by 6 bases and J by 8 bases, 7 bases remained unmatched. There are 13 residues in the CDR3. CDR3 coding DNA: TGTGCCAGCAGAAGCCGGGACAGTGATGAGCAGTTCTTC. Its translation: CASRSRDSDEQFF.

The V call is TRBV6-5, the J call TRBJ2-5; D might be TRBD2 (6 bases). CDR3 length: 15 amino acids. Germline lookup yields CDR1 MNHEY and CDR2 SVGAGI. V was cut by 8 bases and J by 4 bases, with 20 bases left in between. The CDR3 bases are TGTGCCAGCTGCTCAAGCGGGTTAGTGGGAGAGACCCAGTACTTC. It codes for CASCSSGLVGETQYF.

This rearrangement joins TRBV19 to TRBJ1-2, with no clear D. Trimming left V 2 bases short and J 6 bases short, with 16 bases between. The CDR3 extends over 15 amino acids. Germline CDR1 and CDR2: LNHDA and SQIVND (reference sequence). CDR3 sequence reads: CASSILRHTIDGYTF. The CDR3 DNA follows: TGTGCCAGTAGTATACTCAGGCATACCATTGATGGCTACACCTTC.

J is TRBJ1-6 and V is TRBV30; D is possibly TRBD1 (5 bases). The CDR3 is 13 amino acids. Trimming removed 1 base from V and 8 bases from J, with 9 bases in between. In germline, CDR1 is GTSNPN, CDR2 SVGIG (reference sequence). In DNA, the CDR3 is TGTGCCTGGAGTGGAAAACAGGATTCACCCCTCCACTTT. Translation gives CAWSGKQDSPLHF.

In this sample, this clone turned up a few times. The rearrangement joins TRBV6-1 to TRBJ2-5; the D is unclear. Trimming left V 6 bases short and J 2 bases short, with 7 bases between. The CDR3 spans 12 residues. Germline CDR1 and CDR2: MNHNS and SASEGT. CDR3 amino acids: CASSVQQETQYF. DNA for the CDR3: TGTGCCAGCAGCGTACAGCAAGAGACCCAGTACTTC.

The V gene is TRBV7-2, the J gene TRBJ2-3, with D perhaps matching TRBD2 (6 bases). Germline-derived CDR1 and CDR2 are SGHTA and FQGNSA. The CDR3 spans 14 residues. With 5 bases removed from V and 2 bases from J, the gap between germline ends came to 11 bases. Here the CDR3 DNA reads TGTGCCAGCAGCCTCCGGGACTCCACAGATACGCAGTATTTT. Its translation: CASSLRDSTDTQYF.

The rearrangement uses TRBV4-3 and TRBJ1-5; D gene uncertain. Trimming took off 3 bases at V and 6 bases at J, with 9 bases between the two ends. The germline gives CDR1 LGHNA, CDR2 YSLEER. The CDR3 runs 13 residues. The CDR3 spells CASSHERSQPQHF. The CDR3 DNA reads TGCGCCAGCAGCCACGAAAGGAGTCAGCCCCAGCATTTT.

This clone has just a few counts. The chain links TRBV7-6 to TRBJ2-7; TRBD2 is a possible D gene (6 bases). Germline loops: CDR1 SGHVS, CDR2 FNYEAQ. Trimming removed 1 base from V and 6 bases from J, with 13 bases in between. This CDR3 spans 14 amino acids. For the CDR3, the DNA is TGTGCCAGCAGCTTAGGGCCGGGGGATGGCGAGCAGTACTTC. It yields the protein CASSLGPGDGEQYF. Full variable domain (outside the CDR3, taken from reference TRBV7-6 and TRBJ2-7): GAGVSQSPRYKVTKRGQDVALRCDPISGHVSLYWYRQALGQGPEFLTYFNYEAQQDKSGLPNDRFSAERPEGSISTLTIQRTEQRDSAMYRCASSLGPGDGEQYFGPGTRLTVT.

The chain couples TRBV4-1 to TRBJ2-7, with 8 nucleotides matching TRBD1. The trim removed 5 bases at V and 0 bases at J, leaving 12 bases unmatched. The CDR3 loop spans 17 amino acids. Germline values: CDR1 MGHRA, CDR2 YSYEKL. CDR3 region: CASSDSGQGTGSYEQYF. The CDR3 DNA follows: TGCGCCAGCAGCGATTCTGGACAGGGAACGGGCTCCTACGAGCAGTACTTC.

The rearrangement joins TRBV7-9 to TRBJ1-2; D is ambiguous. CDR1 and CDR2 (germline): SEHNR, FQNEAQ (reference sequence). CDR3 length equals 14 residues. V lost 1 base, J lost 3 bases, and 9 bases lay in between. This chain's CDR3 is CASSLDPDDYGYTF. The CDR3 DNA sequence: TGTGCCAGCAGCTTAGATCCGGATGACTATGGCTACACCTTC.

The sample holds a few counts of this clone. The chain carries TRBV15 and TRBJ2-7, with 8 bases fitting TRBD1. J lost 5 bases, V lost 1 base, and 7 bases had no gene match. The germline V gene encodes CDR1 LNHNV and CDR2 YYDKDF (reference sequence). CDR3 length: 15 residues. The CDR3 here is CATSRGRDRSDEQYF. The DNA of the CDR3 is TGTGCCACCAGCAGAGGCCGGGACAGGAGCGACGAGCAGTACTTC. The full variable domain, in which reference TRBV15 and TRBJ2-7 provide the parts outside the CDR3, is DAMVIQNPRYQVTQFGKPVTLSCSQTLNHNVMYWYQQKSSQAPKLLFHYYDKDFNNEADTPDNFQSRRPNTSFCFLDIRSPGLGDTAMYLCATSRGRDRSDEQYFGPGTRLTVT.

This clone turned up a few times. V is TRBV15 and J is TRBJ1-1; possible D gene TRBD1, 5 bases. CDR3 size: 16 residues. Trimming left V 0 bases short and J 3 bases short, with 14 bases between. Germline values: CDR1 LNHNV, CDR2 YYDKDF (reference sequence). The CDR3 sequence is CATSRDGGVAYTEAFF. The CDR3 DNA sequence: TGTGCCACCAGCAGAGACGGAGGGGTGGCGTACACTGAAGCTTTCTTT.